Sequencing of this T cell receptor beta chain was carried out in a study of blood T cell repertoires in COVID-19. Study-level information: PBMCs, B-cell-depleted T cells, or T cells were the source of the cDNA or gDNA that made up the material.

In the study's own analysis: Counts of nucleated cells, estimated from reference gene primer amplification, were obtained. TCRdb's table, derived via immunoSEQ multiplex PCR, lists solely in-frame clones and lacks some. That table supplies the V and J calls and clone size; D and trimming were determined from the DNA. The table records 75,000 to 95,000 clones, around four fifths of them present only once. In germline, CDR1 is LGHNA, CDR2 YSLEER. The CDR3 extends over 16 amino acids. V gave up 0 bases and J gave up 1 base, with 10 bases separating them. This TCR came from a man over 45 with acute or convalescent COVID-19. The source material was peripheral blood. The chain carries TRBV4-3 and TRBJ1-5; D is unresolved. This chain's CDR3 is CASSQEWTGSNQPQHF. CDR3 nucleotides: TGCGCCAGCAGCCAAGAGTGGACTGGGAGCAATCAGCCCCAGCATTTT.